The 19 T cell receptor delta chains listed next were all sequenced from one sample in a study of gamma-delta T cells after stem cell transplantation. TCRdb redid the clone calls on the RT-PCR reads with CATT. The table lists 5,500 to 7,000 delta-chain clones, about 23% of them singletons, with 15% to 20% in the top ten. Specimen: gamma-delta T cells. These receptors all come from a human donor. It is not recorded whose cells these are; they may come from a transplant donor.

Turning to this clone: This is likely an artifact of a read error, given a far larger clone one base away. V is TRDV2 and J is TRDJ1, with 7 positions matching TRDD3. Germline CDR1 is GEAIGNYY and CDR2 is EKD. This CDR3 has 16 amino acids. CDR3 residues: CACDSLLGQRADKPIF. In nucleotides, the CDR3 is TGTGCCTGTGACTCCTTACTGGGGCAAAGGGCCGATAAACCCATCTTT.

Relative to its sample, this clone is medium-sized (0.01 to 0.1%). The CDR3 here is CACDPVLGDTPDTDKLIF. In DNA form, the CDR3 reads TGTGCCTGTGACCCCGTACTGGGGGATACGCCGGACACCGATAAACTCATCTTT. The chain is built from TRDV2 and TRDJ1, with 13 nucleotides matching TRDD3. This CDR3 contains 18 residues. Looked up from germline, CDR1 is GEAIGNYY and CDR2 is EKD. The V gene end was trimmed by 3 bases and the J gene end by 0 bases; junction bases not matched to a gene: 9.

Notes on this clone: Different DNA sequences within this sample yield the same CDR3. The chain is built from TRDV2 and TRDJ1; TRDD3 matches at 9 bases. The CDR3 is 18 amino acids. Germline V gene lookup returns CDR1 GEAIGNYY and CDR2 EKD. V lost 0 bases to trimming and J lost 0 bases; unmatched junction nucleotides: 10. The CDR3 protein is CACDTLLLGDPDTDKLIF. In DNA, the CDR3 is TGTGCCTGTGACACCCTATTACTGGGGGACCCCGACACCGATAAACTCATCTTT.

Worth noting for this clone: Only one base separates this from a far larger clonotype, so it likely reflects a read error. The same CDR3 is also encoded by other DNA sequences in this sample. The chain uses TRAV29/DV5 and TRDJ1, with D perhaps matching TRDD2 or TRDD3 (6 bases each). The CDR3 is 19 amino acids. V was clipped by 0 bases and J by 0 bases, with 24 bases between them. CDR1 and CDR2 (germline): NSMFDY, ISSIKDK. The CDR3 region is CAASGPFPLGVLYTDKLIF. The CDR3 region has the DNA TGTGCAGCAAGCGGCCCCTTCCCGTTGGGGGTCTTGTACACCGATAAACTCATCTTT. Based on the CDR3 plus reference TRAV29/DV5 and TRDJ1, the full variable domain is DQQVKQNSPSLSVQEGRISILNCDYTNSMFDYFLWYKKYPAEGPTFLISISSIKDKNEDGRFTVFLNKSAKHLSLHIVPSQPGDSAVYFCAASGPFPLGVLYTDKLIFGKGTRVTVEP.

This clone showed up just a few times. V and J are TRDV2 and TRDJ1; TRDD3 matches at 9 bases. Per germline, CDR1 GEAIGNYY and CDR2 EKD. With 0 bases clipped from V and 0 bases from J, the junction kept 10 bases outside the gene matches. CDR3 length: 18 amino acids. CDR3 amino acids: CACDTVGTGGLDTDKLIF. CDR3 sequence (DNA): TGTGCCTGTGACACCGTCGGTACTGGGGGACTCGACACCGATAAACTCATCTTT.

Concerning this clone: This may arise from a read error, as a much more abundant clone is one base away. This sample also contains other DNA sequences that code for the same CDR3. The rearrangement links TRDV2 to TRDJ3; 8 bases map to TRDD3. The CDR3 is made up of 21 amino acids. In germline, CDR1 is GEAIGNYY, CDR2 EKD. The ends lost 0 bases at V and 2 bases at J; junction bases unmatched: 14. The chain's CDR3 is CACDTVPTGGYKTWDTRQMFF. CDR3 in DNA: TGTGCCTGTGACACCGTACCCACTGGGGGGTACAAGACCTGGGACACCCGACAGATGTTTTTC.

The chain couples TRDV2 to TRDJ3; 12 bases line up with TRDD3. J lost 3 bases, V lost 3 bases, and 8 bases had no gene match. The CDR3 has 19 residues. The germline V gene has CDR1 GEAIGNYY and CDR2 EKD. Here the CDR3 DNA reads TGTGCCTGTGACGGCCTACTGGGGGATACAGGCTGGGACACCCGACAGATGTTTTTC. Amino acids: CACDGLLGDTGWDTRQMFF.

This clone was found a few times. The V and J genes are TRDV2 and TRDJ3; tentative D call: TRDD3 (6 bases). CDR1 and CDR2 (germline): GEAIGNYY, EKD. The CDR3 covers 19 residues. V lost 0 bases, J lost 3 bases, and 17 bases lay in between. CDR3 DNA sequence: TGTGCCTGTGACACCGTGGGGATGGGGGCCGGCTGGGACACCCGACAGATGTTTTTC. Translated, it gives CACDTVGMGAGWDTRQMFF.

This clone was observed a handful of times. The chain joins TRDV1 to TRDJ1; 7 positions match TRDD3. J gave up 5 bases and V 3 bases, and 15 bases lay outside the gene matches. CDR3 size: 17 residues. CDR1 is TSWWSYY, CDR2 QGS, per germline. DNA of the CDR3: TGTGCTCTTGGGGATTGTTTTTGTACTGGGGATCGGGATAAACTCATCTTT. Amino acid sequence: CALGDCFCTGDRDKLIF.

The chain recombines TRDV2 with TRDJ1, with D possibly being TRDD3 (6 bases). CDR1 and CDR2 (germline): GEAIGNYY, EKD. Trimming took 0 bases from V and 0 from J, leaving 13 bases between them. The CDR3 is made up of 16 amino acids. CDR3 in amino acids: CACDTVGGDHTDKLIF. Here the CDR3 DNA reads TGTGCCTGTGACACCGTGGGGGGTGACCACACCGATAAACTCATCTTT.

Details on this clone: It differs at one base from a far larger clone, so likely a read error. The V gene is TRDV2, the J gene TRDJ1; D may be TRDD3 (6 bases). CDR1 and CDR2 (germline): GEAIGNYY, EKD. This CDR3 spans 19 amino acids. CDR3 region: CACDTISTGDPKYTDKPIF. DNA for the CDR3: TGTGCCTGTGACACCATTTCTACGGGGGACCCGAAGTACACCGATAAACCCATCTTT.

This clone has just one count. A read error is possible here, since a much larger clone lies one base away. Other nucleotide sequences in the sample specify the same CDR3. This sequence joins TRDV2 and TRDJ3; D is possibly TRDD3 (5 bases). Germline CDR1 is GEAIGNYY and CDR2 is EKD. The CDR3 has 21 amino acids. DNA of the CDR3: TGTGCCTGTGACACCGGCCAGTTCCCCTCCCAAAGCTCCTGGGACACCCGGCAGATGTTTTTC. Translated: CACDTGQFPSQSSWDTRQMFF.

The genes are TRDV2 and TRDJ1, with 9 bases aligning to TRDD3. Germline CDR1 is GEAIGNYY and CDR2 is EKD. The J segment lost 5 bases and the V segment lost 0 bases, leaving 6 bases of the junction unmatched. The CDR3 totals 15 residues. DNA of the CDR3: TGTGCCTGTGACACCGTAGGGGATACGCGAGATAAACTCATCTTT. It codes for CACDTVGDTRDKLIF.

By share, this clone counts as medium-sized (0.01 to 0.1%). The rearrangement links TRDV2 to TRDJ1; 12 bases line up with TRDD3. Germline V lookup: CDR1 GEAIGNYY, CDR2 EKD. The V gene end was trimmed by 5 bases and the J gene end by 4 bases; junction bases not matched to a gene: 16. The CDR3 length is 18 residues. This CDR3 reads CACVPLLGDTSQGDKLIF. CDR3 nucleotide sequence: TGTGCCTGTGTTCCCTTACTGGGGGATACTTCTCAAGGCGATAAACTCATCTTT.

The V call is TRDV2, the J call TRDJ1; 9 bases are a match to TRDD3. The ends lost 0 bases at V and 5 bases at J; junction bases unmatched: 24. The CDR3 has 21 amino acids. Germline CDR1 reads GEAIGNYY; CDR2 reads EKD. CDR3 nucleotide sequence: TGTGCCTGTGACACCGATGGAGGGGATACGCCCCTTAGGGCATTATCGGATAAACTCATCTTT. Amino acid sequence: CACDTDGGDTPLRALSDKLIF.

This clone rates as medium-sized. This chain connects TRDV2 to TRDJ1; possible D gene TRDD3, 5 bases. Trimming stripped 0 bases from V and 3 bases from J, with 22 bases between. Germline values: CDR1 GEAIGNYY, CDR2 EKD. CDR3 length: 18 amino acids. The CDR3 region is CACDTVGGVAISPDKLIF. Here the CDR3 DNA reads TGTGCCTGTGACACCGTCGGTGGGGTGGCGATAAGTCCCGATAAACTCATCTTT.

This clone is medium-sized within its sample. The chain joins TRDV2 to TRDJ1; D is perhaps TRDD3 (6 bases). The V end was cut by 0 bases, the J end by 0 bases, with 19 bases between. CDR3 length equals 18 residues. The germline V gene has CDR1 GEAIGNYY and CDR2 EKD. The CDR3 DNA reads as TGTGCCTGTGACACCGTGGGGGCGCCCGAAGGGTACACCGATAAACTCATCTTT. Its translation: CACDTVGAPEGYTDKLIF.

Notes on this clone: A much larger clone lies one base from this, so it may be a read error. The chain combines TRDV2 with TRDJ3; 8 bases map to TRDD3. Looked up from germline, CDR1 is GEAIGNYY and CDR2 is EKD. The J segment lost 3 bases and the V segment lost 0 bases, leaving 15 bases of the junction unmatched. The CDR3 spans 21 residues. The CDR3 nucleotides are TGTGCCTGTGACACCCCTAGTACTGGGGGTCTTGCTAGCTGGGACACCCGACAGATGTTTTTC. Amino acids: CACDTPSTGGLASWDTRQMFF.

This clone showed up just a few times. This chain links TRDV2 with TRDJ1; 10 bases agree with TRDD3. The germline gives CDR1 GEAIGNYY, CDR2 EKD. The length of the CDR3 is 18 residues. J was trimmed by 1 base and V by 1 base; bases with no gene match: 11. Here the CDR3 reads CACDTVGVGDTPTDKLIF. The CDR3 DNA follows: TGTGCCTGTGACACGGTCGGAGTGGGGGATACTCCCACCGATAAACTCATCTTT.